This T cell receptor beta chain was profiled in a study of human T cells and chemical hapten exposure. Study background: Subjects had 2% DPC placed on about 2 cm by about 2 cm of upper inner arm skin for sensitization. Study-level points and caveats: Sensitizing to DPC left TCRs with a frequency above 1 in 1000 unaltered.

Within the library, unique molecular identifiers were attached to each individual cDNA molecule. MiXCR, applied by TCRdb to the RACE reads, yields one record per CDR3 protein. The data show tens of thousands of distinct CDR3 sequences, about 9.4% seen once. The time point here: patch test 1, 2 weeks after DPC sensitization. Treatment specified: therapeutic diphenylcyclopropenone sensitization with weekly scalp DPC. Every donor had alopecia and was 18 to 70 years old; all were suitable for DPC. The CDR3 runs 14 residues. CDR1 MNHNY and CDR2 SVGAGI come from the germline V gene (reference sequence). The V end lost 5 bases, the J end lost 6 bases, and 16 bases lay between the germline ends. With regard to this clonotype: The antigen is not known.

The V gene is TRBV6-6, the J gene TRBJ1-1; D call uncertain. This sample comprised whole blood, obtained in connection with sensitization to the hapten diphenylcyclopropenone (DPC). The TCR sequence derives from a woman between 50 and 59 years old with alopecia areata. Some clones in this sample may be carry-over from other donors' samples. The CDR3 reads CASSPKLGGAEAFF. The CDR3 coding sequence is TGTGCCAGCAGTCCTAAACTCGGTGGTGCTGAAGCTTTCTTT.